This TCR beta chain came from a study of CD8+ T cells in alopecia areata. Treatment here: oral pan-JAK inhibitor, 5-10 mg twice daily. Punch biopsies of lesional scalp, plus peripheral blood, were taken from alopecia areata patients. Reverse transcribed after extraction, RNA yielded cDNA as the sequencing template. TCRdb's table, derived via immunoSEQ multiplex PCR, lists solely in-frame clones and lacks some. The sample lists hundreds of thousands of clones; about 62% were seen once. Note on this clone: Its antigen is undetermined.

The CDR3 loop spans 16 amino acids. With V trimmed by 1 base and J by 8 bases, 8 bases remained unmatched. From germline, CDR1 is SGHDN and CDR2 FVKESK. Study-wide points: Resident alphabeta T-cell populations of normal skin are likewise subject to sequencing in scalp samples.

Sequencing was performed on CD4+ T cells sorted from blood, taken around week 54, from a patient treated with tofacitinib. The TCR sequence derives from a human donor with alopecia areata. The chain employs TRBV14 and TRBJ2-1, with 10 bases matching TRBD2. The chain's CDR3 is CASSQVVSGGADEQFF. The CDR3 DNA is TGTGCCAGCAGCCAAGTAGTAAGCGGGGGGGCCGATGAGCAGTTCTTC.